Listed below are T cell receptor beta chains from one sample, sequenced in a study of blood T cell repertoires in COVID-19. TCRdb's table, derived via immunoSEQ multiplex PCR, lists solely in-frame clones and lacks some. The sample includes some 250,000 clones, approximately 82% of them seen just once. Sample: PBMCs or T cells enriched from blood (not recorded which). The receptors stem from a man between 40 and 49 years old who had recovered from COVID-19. The CDR3 runs from the conserved cysteine through the conserved F or W. A D gene is named only where the DNA matches it firmly. Part of the rows lack a size; the others show once, few, many or a class for expanded clones.

TRBJ1-2	-	TRBV7-2	-	TGTGCCAGCAGACAGACCTCGAGGGACTATGGCTACACCTTC	CASRQTSRDYGYTF
TRBJ2-6	-	TRBV7-3	TRBD1	TGTGCCAGCAGCTTAAAGGGACAGGGGGGCGTCCTGACTTTC	CASSLKGQGGVLTF
TRBJ1-4	-	TRBV6-2/TRBV6-3	TRBD1	TGTGCCAGCAGTTACATGGGACAGCCCAATGAAAAACTGTTTTTT	CASSYMGQPNEKLFF
TRBJ2-3	-	TRBV2	TRBD2	TGTGCCAGCAGTCAGCTAGCGGGAGGTGGTACAGATACGCAGTATTTT	CASSQLAGGGTDTQYF
TRBJ2-1	-	TRBV7-2	-	TGTGCCAGCAGCTTAGCGGGCCGCCATGAGCAGTTCTTC	CASSLAGRHEQFF
TRBJ1-3	-	TRBV13	-	TGTGCCAGCAGCTTATCGACTGGTTCTGGAAACACCATATATTTT	CASSLSTGSGNTIYF
TRBJ1-2	-	TRBV27	-	TGTGCCAGCACCCCCCAAGGGCGGGGGTCCTATGGCTACACCTTC	CASTPQGRGSYGYTF
TRBJ2-1	-	TRBV10-3	-	TGTGCCATCAGTGACCCTACTAGGAATGAGCAGTTCTTC	CAISDPTRNEQFF
TRBJ2-3	once	TRBV4-1	-	TGCGCCAGCAGCCAAGAGGGGAGAGGCACGACGCAGTATTTT	CASSQEGRGTTQYF
TRBJ2-2	-	TRBV4-2	-	TGTGCCAGCAGCCGAAACCCCCGGGGGACGAACACCGGGGAGCTGTTTTTT	CASSRNPRGTNTGELFF
TRBJ2-2	-	TRBV28	TRBD2	TGTGCCAGCAGCGTTCCTAGCGGGAGATCTGAGGAGCTGTTTTTT	CASSVPSGRSEELFF
TRBJ1-2	-	TRBV5-1	-	TGCGCCAGCAGCTCCGGGGGTGACCCTAACTATGGCTACACCTTC	CASSSGGDPNYGYTF
TRBJ1-1	-	TRBV3-1/TRBV3-2	TRBD1	TGTGCCAGCAGCGGACGACAGGGCAACACTGAAGCTTTCTTT	CASSGRQGNTEAFF
TRBJ2-1	-	TRBV28	-	TGTGCCAGCAGTCTCGGGATCATGAATGAGCAGTTCTTC	CASSLGIMNEQFF
TRBJ1-2	-	TRBV7-6	-	TGTGCCAGCAGCTTCAACAGGGAGGGTGGCTACACCTTC	CASSFNREGGYTF
TRBJ1-6	few	TRBV5-1	TRBD1	TGCGCCAGCAGCATAGACAGGGTGGATTCACCCCTCCACTTT	CASSIDRVDSPLHF
TRBJ2-2	-	TRBV15	-	TGTGCCACCAGCAGAGATAGGGGGAACACCGGGGAGCTGTTTTTT	CATSRDRGNTGELFF
TRBJ1-5	-	TRBV28	-	TGTGCCAGTAGGGGTCTTAGCAATCAGCCCCAGCATTTT	CASRGLSNQPQHF
TRBJ1-1	-	TRBV7-2	-	TGTGCCAGCAGCAACCAAGGCGGCGGTGAAGCTTTCTTT	CASSNQGGGEAFF
TRBJ1-5	-	TRBV28	TRBD1	TGTGCCAGCAGGGACAGGGGAAGCAATCAGCCCCAGCATTTT	CASRDRGSNQPQHF
TRBJ1-2	-	TRBV14	-	TGTGCCAGCAGCCCCGAGCGGGGATTGGGCGGCTACACCTTC	CASSPERGLGGYTF
TRBJ2-2	-	TRBV7-3	TRBD2	TGTGCCAGCAGCCAACTAGCGGGAGTCTCCGGGGAGCTGTTTTTT	CASSQLAGVSGELFF
TRBJ1-2	-	TRBV3-1/TRBV3-2	-	TGTGCCAGCAGCCAACAGGGGAATGGCTACACCTTC	CASSQQGNGYTF
TRBJ2-2	-	TRBV10-3	-	TGTGCCCTTCGACGCGGGAACACCGGGGAGCTGTTTTTT	CALRRGNTGELFF
TRBJ1-1	-	TRBV28	-	TGTGCCAGCAGTGCCTTGCTGGGGGCTCGGGCTGAAGCTTTCTTT	CASSALLGARAEAFF
TRBJ2-5	once	TRBV23-1	-	TGCGCCAGCAGACCGCTAATCGAGGAGACCCAGTACTTC	CASRPLIEETQYF
TRBJ2-2	-	TRBV20-1	-	TGCAGTGCTAATAAACAGGGGGAGCTGTTTTTT	CSANKQGELFF
TRBJ2-7	-	TRBV10-1	TRBD1	TGCGCCAGCAGTGATGGGACAGCCCTTAACTACGAGCAGTACTTC	CASSDGTALNYEQYF
TRBJ2-7	-	TRBV27	TRBD1	TGTGCCAGCAGACCCAGACAGGGGCGGACCTACGAGCAGTACTTC	CASRPRQGRTYEQYF
TRBJ2-1	-	TRBV7-2	TRBD2	TGTGCCAGCAGCTCGATAGCGGGAGGGTCCGGGCAGTTCTTC	CASSSIAGGSGQFF
TRBJ2-3	-	TRBV7-8	-	TGTGCCAGCAGCTTAGCGGGAGCAACAGATACGCAGTATTTT	CASSLAGATDTQYF
TRBJ1-2	-	TRBV6-5	TRBD1	TGTGCCAGCAGTTCGCCGAGGACAGGCCCCGGCTACACCTTC	CASSSPRTGPGYTF
TRBJ1-1	-	TRBV28	TRBD1	TGTGCCAGCAGCTCGACAGGGATAAACACTGAAGCTTTCTTT	CASSSTGINTEAFF
TRBJ2-7	once	TRBV27	TRBD2	TGTGCCAGCAGTTCCGGGACTAGCGGCCACTACGAGCAGTACTTC	CASSSGTSGHYEQYF
TRBJ2-1	-	TRBV5-1	TRBD1	TGCGCCAGCAGCTTGGCGACAGGGGGCGCATACAATGAGCAGTTCTTC	CASSLATGGAYNEQFF
TRBJ2-2	-	TRBV9	TRBD1	TGTGCCAGCAGAGCTACAGGGGACGGGGAGCTGTTTTTT	CASRATGDGELFF
TRBJ2-1	-	TRBV5-5	TRBD1	TGTGCCAGCAGCGTCACCGGGACAGGGGGCCGTAGTGAGCAGTTCTTC	CASSVTGTGGRSEQFF
TRBJ2-2	-	TRBV18	TRBD2	TGTGCCAGCTCACCCGGGACTAGCGTTAACACCGGGGAGCTGTTTTTT	CASSPGTSVNTGELFF
TRBJ1-5	once	TRBV6-5	-	TGTGCCAGCAGTTGGGGGGGGCAGGGGAATCAGCCCCAGCATTTT	CASSWGGQGNQPQHF
TRBJ2-1	once	TRBV24-1	-	TGTGCCACACAAGGGGATCTCGGGCCATCCTCCTACAATGAGCAGTTCTTC	CATQGDLGPSSYNEQFF
TRBJ2-1	few	TRBV24-1	-	TGTGCCACCAGTGATTTGCAGGGACTCGGTGAGCAGTTCTTC	CATSDLQGLGEQFF
TRBJ2-1	-	TRBV23-1	-	TGCGCCAGCAGTCAATGGTACCTAGGAAGCTCCTACAATGAGCAGTTCTTC	CASSQWYLGSSYNEQFF
TRBJ2-1	-	TRBV18	-	TGTGCCAGCTCCCTCGGGGTAGCGGAGTACAATGAGCAGTTCTTC	CASSLGVAEYNEQFF
TRBJ2-3	-	TRBV7-2	TRBD2	TGTGCCAGCAGCTCTCGACTAGCGGGGTTCTCTAGCACAGATACGCAGTATTTT	CASSSRLAGFSSTDTQYF
TRBJ2-5	-	TRBV19	-	TGTGCCAGTAGCCCCGAGCGGGATGGGGGCGAGACCCAGTACTTC	CASSPERDGGETQYF
TRBJ2-7	-	TRBV11-2	-	TGTGCCAGCAGCTTAGGGCTCACCGAGCAGTACTTC	CASSLGLTEQYF